The sample holds many counts of the clone carrying this T cell receptor beta chain. Its target is not known. One entry per CDR3 protein, called by TCRdb with MiXCR from the 5' RACE reads. The sample contains tens of thousands of distinct CDR3 sequences, roughly 9% of which appear only once. The data were obtained in a study of CD8 T cells in ankylosing spondylitis. Study-wide points: Reactive arthritis synovial fluid and blood were previously reported to contain some motif variants. For ankylosing spondylitis blood, a TCR beta motif of roughly 8 highly homologous variants appeared characteristic. Disease-linked clones were CD8+ and relatively rare in peripheral blood.

Germline lookup yields CDR1 MNHEY and CDR2 SVGEGT. V gave up 8 bases and J gave up 4 bases, with 3 bases separating them. The CDR3 consists of 10 residues. The source of this sequence is a male donor with ankylosing spondylitis. The sequencing input was blood, either unsorted or a sorted T cell fraction (not recorded which). This chain joins TRBV6-2 or TRBV6-3 and TRBJ2-1; D remains ambiguous. The CDR3 sequence is CASGYNEQFF. The CDR3 bases are TGTGCCAGCGGATACAATGAGCAGTTCTTC.